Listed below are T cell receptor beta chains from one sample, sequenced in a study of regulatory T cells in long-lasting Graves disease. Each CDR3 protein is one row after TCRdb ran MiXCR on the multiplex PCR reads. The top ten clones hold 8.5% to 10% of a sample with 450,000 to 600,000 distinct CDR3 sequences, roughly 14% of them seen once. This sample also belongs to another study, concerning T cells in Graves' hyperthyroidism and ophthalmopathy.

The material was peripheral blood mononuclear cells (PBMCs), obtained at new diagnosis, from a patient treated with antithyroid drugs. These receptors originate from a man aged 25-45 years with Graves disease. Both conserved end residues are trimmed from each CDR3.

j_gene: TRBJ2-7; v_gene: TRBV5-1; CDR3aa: ASSLDSLEQY
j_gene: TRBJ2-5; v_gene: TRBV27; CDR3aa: ASSLTELQETQY
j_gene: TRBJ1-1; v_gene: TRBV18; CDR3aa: ASSPGSNTEAF
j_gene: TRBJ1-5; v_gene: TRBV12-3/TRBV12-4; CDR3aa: ASRIVGTGNQPQH
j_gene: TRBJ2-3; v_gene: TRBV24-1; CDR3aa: ATSDRTSGRATDTQY
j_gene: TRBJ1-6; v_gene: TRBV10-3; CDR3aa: AIKGQGTEGAPLH
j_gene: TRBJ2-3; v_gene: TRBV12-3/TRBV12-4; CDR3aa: ASSRIGADTQY
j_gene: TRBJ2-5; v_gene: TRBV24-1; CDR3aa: ATSDSVVGETQY
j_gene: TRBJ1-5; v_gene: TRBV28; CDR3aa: ASSSPGIYSNQPQH
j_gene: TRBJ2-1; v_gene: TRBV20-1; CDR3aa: SARDYIDEQF
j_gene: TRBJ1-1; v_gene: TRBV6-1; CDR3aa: ASSEHLGGPEAF
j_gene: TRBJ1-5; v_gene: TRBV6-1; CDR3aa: ASSEAINSNQPQH
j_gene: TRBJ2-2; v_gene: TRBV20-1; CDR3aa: SARDLAGTHTGELF
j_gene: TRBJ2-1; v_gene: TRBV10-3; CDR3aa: AISESGLAGGSYNEQF
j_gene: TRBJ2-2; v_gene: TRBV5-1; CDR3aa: ASSSTGPGELF
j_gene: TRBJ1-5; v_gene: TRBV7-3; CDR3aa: ASSCNDRAANQPQH
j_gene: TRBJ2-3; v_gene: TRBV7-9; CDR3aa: ASSPGALAVSTDTQY
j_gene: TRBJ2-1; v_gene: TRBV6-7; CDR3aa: APRSRYFYNEQF
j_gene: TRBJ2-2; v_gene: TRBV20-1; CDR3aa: SVKRNGELF
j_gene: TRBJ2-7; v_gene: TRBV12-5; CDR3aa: ASAWTGDYEQY
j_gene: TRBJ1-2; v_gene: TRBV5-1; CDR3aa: ASSSLDSLRGYT
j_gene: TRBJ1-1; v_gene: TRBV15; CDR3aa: ATSSGGGQGRTEAF
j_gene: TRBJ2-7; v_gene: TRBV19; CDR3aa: ASGIGQTSYEQY
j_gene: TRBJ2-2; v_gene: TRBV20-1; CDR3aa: SARGGAGGELF
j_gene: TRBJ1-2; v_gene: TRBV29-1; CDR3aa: SVEGTGVYGYT
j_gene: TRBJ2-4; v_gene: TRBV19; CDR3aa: ASSIDPPVGAKNIQY
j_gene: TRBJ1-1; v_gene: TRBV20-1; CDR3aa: SAQGAWNTEAF
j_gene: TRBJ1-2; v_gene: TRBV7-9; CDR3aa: ASSLADYYGYT
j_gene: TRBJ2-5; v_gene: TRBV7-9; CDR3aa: ASSLGGTGGVETQY
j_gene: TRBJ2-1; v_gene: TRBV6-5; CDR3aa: ASSYFGAGVGNEQF
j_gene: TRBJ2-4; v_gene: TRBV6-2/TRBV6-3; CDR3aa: ASSSLGAGRSDIQY
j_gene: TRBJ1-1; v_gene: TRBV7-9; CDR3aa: ASTLGGRPGAF
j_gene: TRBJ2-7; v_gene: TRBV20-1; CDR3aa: SANLAGVEEQY
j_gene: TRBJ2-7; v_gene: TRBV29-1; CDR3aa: SVRGQGFHEQY
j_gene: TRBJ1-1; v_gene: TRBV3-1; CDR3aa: ASSGPGTGVFQGEAF
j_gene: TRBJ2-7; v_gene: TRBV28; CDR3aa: ASRHTSSYEQY
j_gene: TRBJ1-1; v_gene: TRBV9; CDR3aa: ASSFVTSEAF
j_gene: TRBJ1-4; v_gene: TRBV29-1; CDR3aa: SVRGPFNEKLF
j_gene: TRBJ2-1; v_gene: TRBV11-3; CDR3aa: ASRAYNIVNEQF
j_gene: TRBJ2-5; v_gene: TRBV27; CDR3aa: ASSPGRQQETQY
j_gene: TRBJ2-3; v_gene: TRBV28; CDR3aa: ASSLGTSIDTQY
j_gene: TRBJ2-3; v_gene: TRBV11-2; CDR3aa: ASSLNFRADTQY
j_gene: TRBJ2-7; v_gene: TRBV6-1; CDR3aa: ASSLSQVAYEQY
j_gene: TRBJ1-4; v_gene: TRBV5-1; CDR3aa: ASTPYRDRGRVVEKLF
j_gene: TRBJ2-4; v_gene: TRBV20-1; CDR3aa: SVVGGAKNIQY
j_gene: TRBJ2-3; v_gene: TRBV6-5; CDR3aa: ASSSGTSGSTTDTQY
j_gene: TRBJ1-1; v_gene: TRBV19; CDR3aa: ASSISGANTEAF
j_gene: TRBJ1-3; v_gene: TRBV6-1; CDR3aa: ASSRDRGNTIY
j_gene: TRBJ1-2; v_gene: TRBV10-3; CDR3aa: AISETERGYT
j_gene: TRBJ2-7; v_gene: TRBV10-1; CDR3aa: ASSESTFDGQGSSYEQY
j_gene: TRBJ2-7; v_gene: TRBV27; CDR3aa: ASLGATSGRYEQY
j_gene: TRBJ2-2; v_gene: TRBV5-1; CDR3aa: ASSSFDRASSTGELF
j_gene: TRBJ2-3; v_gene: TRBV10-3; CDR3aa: AIRPGQEADTQY
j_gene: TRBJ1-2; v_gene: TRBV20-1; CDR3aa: SAREAGRGSLRGYT
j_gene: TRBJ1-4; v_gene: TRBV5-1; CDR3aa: ASSLRPDNEKLF
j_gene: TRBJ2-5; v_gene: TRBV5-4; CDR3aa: ASSGAPLGETQY
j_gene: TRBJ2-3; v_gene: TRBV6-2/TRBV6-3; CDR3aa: ASRELAGGTDTQY